Listed here are 16 T cell receptor beta chains from one sample, sequenced in a study of CD8 T cells in Susac syndrome. An input of about 0.5 to 1 ug of RNA was subjected to reverse transcription using random hexamers. TCRdb passed the immunoSEQ multiplex PCR reads through MiXCR, listing each CDR3 protein once. The data contain about 300,000 distinct CDR3 sequences, around 92% of them singletons. The sample taken for sequencing was CD4+ T cells from PBMCs. The source of these receptors is a human donor with multiple sclerosis.

V and J are TRBV7-2 and TRBJ1-5; TRBD1 matches at 7 bases. V lost 1 base to trimming and J lost 4 bases; unmatched junction nucleotides: 7. From germline, CDR1 is SGHTA and CDR2 FQGNSA. This CDR3 is built from 16 residues. The CDR3 nucleotides read TGTGCCAGCAGCTTAGAGGCGACAGGGTTTAATCAGCCCCAGCATTTT. The encoded protein is CASSLEATGFNQPQHF.

This clonotype was seen a few times. The rearrangement uses TRBV4-2 and TRBJ2-2, with D tentatively TRBD1 (6 bases). V lost 1 base to trimming and J lost 5 bases, with 11 bases between them. The CDR3 loop spans 15 amino acids. Germline CDR1 is LGHNA and CDR2 is YNFKEQ. In DNA, the CDR3 is TGTGCCAGCAGCCAAGCGGAGAGGGGGACCGGGGAGCTGTTTTTT. Amino acid sequence: CASSQAERGTGELFF.

The J gene is TRBJ2-2, the V gene TRBV4-3, with 9 bases lining up with TRBD2. This CDR3 spans 17 amino acids. The ends lost 0 bases at V and 3 bases at J; junction bases unmatched: 5. The germline gives CDR1 LGHNA, CDR2 YSLEER. CDR3 bases: TGCGCCAGCAGCCAAGAGGCGCTAGCGGGGTACACCGGGGAGCTGTTTTTT. Residues: CASSQEALAGYTGELFF.

The V call is TRBV7-9, the J call TRBJ1-6; no reliable D call. Looked up from germline, CDR1 is SEHNR and CDR2 is FQNEAQ (reference sequence). The CDR3 covers 14 residues. V lost 7 bases to trimming and J lost 0 bases, with 7 bases between them. In DNA form, the CDR3 reads TGTGCCAGCACTGATAGCTCCTATAATTCACCCCTCCACTTT. Its translation is CASTDSSYNSPLHF.

This clonotype was seen a single time. The chain employs TRBV7-2 and TRBJ2-7; D is possibly TRBD1 (7 bases). With 3 bases removed from V and 6 bases from J, the gap between germline ends came to 15 bases. This CDR3 contains 14 residues. The germline V gene encodes CDR1 SGHTA and CDR2 FQGNSA. CDR3 sequence: CASSFRGTSIEQYF. In DNA, the CDR3 is TGTGCCAGCAGCTTCAGGGGGACTTCGATCGAGCAGTACTTC.

This rearrangement joins TRBV3-1 to TRBJ1-2; no clear D gene. Germline V CDR1 and CDR2: LGHDT, YNNKEL (reference sequence). The V end lost 1 base, the J end lost 0 bases, and 9 bases lay between the germline ends. This CDR3 is built from 15 residues. CDR3 DNA: TGTGCCAGCAGCCAAGGGCCAGTCGCTAACTATGGCTACACCTTC. This sequence encodes CASSQGPVANYGYTF.

The V call is TRBV25-1, the J call TRBJ2-2; 7 bases are shared with TRBD2. This CDR3 is 14 amino acids long. CDR1 and CDR2 from the germline V gene are MGHDK and SYGVNS. The junction had 5 bases not matched to a gene; V was cut back by 6 bases and J by 4 bases. CDR3 sequence (DNA): TGTGCCAGCAGCCCGCCGGGGGGCACCGGGGAGCTGTTTTTT. The encoded protein is CASSPPGGTGELFF. Full variable domain (rest looked up from reference TRBV25-1 and TRBJ2-2): EADIYQTPRYLVIGTGKKITLECSQTMGHDKMYWYQQDPGMELHLIHYSYGVNSTEKGDLSSESTVSRIRTEHFPLTLESARPSHTSQYLCASSPPGGTGELFFGEGSRLTVL.

The chain joins TRBV6-5 to TRBJ1-1; D not resolved. V lost 5 bases and J lost 2, with 15 bases in between. Germline V CDR1 and CDR2: MNHEY, SVGAGI. The CDR3 totals 15 residues. Here the CDR3 reads CASSPNPGVNTEAFF. The CDR3 region has the DNA TGTGCCAGCAGTCCGAACCCGGGAGTCAACACTGAAGCTTTCTTT.

The CDR3 sequence: CATSDSSRRGETQYF. For the CDR3, the DNA is TGTGCCACCAGTGATTCTAGTCGCCGGGGGGAGACCCAGTACTTC. The rearrangement joins TRBV24-1 to TRBJ2-5, with D tentatively TRBD2 (6 bases). Germline V gives CDR1 KGHDR, CDR2 SFDVKD. Trimming removed 2 bases at V and 5 bases at J, with 14 bases between. The length of the CDR3 is 15 residues.

This chain uses TRBV3-1 with TRBJ1-1; maybe TRBD1 (5 bases). The germline V gene has CDR1 LGHDT and CDR2 YNNKEL (reference sequence). CDR3 size: 14 residues. Trimming left V 5 bases short and J 4 bases short, with 14 bases between. For the CDR3, the DNA is TGTGCCAGCAGCTACGTTGCCCAGGGCACTGAAGCTTTCTTT. This encodes CASSYVAQGTEAFF.

The rearrangement links TRBV19 to TRBJ2-1; 10 positions match TRBD1. The CDR3 extends over 15 amino acids. J was trimmed by 8 bases and V by 1 base; bases with no gene match: 5. Germline CDR1 is LNHDA and CDR2 is SQIVND (reference sequence). CDR3 sequence (DNA): TGTGCCAGTAGTATAGGTCCGACAGGGGGCGATGAGCAGTTCTTC. Translated: CASSIGPTGGDEQFF.

This clonotype appeared a single time. This chain links TRBV9 with TRBJ1-4, with D perhaps TRBD1 (6 bases). V was shortened by 4 bases and J by 8 bases, with 18 bases between the two germline ends. CDR3 size: 15 residues. Germline V gene data show CDR1 as SGDLS and CDR2 as YYNGEE. The CDR3 spells CASSPGQGLWEKLFF. CDR3 coding DNA: TGTGCCAGCAGCCCTGGGCAGGGGTTGTGGGAAAAACTGTTTTTT.

The chain has TRBV6-6 and TRBJ1-4, with D possibly matching TRBD1 (5 bases). Germline V gene data show CDR1 as MNHNY and CDR2 as SVGAGI (reference sequence). The V end lost 7 bases, the J end lost 10 bases, and 10 bases lay between the germline ends. CDR3 length: 11 amino acids. CDR3 DNA sequence: TGTGCCAGCAACTTCGGGGGAAAACTGTTTTTT. This sequence encodes CASNFGGKLFF.

This chain links TRBV12-3 or TRBV12-4 with TRBJ1-5; D is perhaps TRBD1 (5 bases). V gave up 4 bases and J gave up 2 bases, with 15 bases separating them. The CDR3 is 16 residues long. The CDR3 is CASSSPGPTGNQPQHF. CDR3 nucleotides: TGTGCCAGCAGTTCCCCGGGGCCGACGGGCAATCAGCCCCAGCATTTT.

The chain combines TRBV2 with TRBJ1-2; D not resolved. This CDR3 spans 12 amino acids. Looked up from germline, CDR1 is SNHLY and CDR2 is FYNNEI. Deletions cut 4 bases from V and 7 bases from J, with 10 bases between. The CDR3 reads CASSGRESGYTF. The DNA for the CDR3 is TGTGCCAGCAGTGGACGGGAGAGTGGCTACACCTTC.

This rearrangement joins TRBV5-4 to TRBJ2-7; D is possibly TRBD1 (5 bases). The CDR3 is 16 residues long. Trimming shortened V by 0 bases and J by 3 bases, and 16 bases separated the two germline ends. Germline CDR1 reads SGHNT; CDR2 reads YYREEE (reference sequence). The CDR3 nucleotides are TGTGCCAGCAGCTTGGACTTGGAGACAGCCTTCTACGAGCAGTACTTC. Amino acid sequence: CASSLDLETAFYEQYF. The full variable domain, with the rest looked up from reference TRBV5-4 and TRBJ2-7, is ETGVTQSPTHLIKTRGQQVTLRCSSQSGHNTVSWYQQALGQGPQFIFQYYREEENGRGNFPPRFSGLQFPNYSSELNVNALELDDSALYLCASSLDLETAFYEQYFGPGTRLTVT.